The T cell receptor beta chain described here comes from a study of cytomegalovirus exposure and HLA in healthy donors. Study-level results: In presence/absence analyses, roughly uniform sequencing depth across donors was assumed. DRB1 had the most TCR associations and HLA-C the fewest, a later analysis found, with rates varying by HLA locus.

Amplification used 60 Vbeta primers and 13 Jbeta primers. Data came from immunoSEQ multiplex PCR; TCRdb stores just in-frame clones and leaves some out. The sample comprises about 160,000 clones, roughly four fifths of which are singletons, and approximately 4% rests with the top ten. Per the germline V gene, CDR1 is ENHRY and CDR2 is SYGVKD. V lost 4 bases, J lost 1 base, and 7 bases stayed unmatched. The CDR3 is 17 amino acids. Remarks on this clone: As yet, its antigen is unknown.

This TCR was recovered from a man in his fifties in good health and CMV-seropositive. The J gene is TRBJ2-2, the V gene TRBV10-3; 9 nucleotides match TRBD1. Specimen: PBMCs. As DNA, the CDR3 is TGTGCCATCAGTGTTAGTCCGGGACAGGGGAACACCGGGGAGCTGTTTTTT. As protein: CAISVSPGQGNTGELFF.